Detailed here is one TCR beta chain. This entry is derived from a study of control samples from healthy donors and cancer patients. CDR3 length: 14 residues. Per germline, CDR1 SGHRS and CDR2 YFSETQ. Between the trimmed V and J ends, which lost 0 bases and 4 bases, there was a span of 8 bases. Method: immunoSEQ multiplex PCR; TCRdb's copy keeps in-frame clones and lacks some. Counted here are about 110,000 clones, under 90% occurring once; the ten biggest clones make up less than 15%. The sequencing input was blood. The V gene is TRBV5-1, the J gene TRBJ2-1; the D gene is possibly TRBD2 (6 bases). The source of this sequence is a woman aged 50 to 65 in good health. CDR3 residues: CASSLDGGYNEQFF. CDR3 nucleotides: TGCGCCAGCAGCTTGGATGGAGGGTACAATGAGCAGTTCTTC.